This T cell receptor beta chain stems from a study of naive and memory T cell subsets. Study results and limitations: A few larger clonotypes appeared in naive repertoires, especially CD8, possibly memory cells re-expressing CD45RA.

In regard to this clonotype: The antigen is unknown.

An equimolar mix of two oligonucleotides served as the beta constant-region primer for TRBC1 and TRBC2. Nested alpha and beta constant-region primers with the SP2 primer drove four PCR rounds on ligated cDNA. Each CDR3 protein is one row after TCRdb ran MiXCR on the UMI-ligation and nested PCR reads. Among 120,000 to 150,000 distinct CDR3 sequences, 15% to 25% were seen once, and the ten largest hold roughly 0.68%. Germline V lookup: CDR1 MDHEN, CDR2 SYDVKM. The CDR3 runs to 12 residues. V gave up 6 bases and J gave up 3 bases, with 9 bases separating them. What was sequenced was naive CD8+ T cells from blood. The sequence was obtained from a human donor in good health. The chain combines TRBV28 with TRBJ2-7; D unresolved. The DNA for the CDR3 is TGTGCCAGCAGGCGAATGAACTACGAGCAGTACTTC. Its translation: CASRRMNYEQYF.